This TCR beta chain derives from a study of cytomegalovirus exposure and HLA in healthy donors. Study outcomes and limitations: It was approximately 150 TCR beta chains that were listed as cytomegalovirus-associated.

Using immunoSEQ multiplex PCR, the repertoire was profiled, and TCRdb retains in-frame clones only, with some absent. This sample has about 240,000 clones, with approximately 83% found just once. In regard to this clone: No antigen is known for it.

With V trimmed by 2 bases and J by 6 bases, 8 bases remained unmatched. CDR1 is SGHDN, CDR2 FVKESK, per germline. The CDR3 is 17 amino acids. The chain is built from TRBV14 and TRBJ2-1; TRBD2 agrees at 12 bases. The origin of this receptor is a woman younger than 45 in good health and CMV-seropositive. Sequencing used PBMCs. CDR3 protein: CASSQPQLAGGSNEQFF. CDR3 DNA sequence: TGTGCCAGCAGCCAACCCCAACTAGCGGGAGGTTCCAATGAGCAGTTCTTC.